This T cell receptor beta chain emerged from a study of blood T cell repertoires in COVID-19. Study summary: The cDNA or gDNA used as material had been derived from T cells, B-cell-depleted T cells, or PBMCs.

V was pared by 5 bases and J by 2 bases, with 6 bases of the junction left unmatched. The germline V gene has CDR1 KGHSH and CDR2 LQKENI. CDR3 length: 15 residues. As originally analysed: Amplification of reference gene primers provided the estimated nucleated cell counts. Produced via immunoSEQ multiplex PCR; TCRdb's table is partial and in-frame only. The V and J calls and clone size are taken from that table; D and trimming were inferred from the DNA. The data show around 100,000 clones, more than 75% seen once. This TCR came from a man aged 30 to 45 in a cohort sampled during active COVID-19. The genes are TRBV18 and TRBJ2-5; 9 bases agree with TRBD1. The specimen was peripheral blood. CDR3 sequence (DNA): TGTGCCAGCTCATCCCGGGACAGGGCTCAAGAGACCCAGTACTTC. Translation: CASSSRDRAQETQYF.